This T cell receptor (beta chain) was profiled in a study of blood T cell repertoires in COVID-19. Only in-frame clones appear in the TCRdb table, and some are missing; sequencing was by immunoSEQ multiplex PCR. Here the sample spans roughly 250,000 clones, more than 80% being singletons. V gave up 4 bases and J gave up 8 bases; unmatched junction bases: 6. This CDR3 spans 14 amino acids. CDR1 is LGHDT and CDR2 is YNNKEL in the germline V gene (reference sequence). Specimen: PBMCs or T cells enriched from blood (not recorded which). This receptor was taken from a woman under 30 who had recovered from COVID-19. J is TRBJ1-4 and V is TRBV3-1 (or the pseudogene TRBV3-2); 8 bases are a match to TRBD1. The CDR3 bases are TGTGCCAGCAGCCCAGGACAGGGAGGAGAAAAACTGTTTTTT. Translating gives CASSPGQGGEKLFF.